A single sample gave rise to the 21 T cell receptor beta chains below, sequenced in a study of naive and memory T cell subsets. Amplification of ligated cDNA took four PCR rounds with SP2 and nested alpha and beta constant primers. MiXCR, applied by TCRdb to the 5' RACE reads, yields one record per CDR3 protein. The data show tens of thousands of distinct CDR3 sequences, with 7.6% seen just once and around 9.8% held by the top ten. A UMI-containing oligonucleotide was joined by 3' ligation to the TCR cDNA template. These receptors came from a female donor in good health.

V gene TRBV25-1 combines with J gene TRBJ2-1; no clear D. Germline CDR1 reads MGHDK; CDR2 reads SYGVNS. Trimming cost V 1 base and J 0 bases, with 10 bases left between them. The CDR3 consists of 16 residues. This chain's CDR3 is CASSEFEVFSYNEQFF. In DNA form, the CDR3 reads TGTGCCAGCAGTGAATTTGAAGTCTTCTCCTACAATGAGCAGTTCTTC. Filled out from reference TRBV25-1 and TRBJ2-1, the complete variable domain reads EADIYQTPRYLVIGTGKKITLECSQTMGHDKMYWYQQDPGMELHLIHYSYGVNSTEKGDLSSESTVSRIRTEHFPLTLESARPSHTSQYLCASSEFEVFSYNEQFFGPGTRLTVL.

This clonotype was observed a handful of times. The CDR3 nucleotides are TGTGCCAGCAGCCGGGACAGAACGGCAGCTTCACCCCTCCACTTT. Translated, it gives CASSRDRTAASPLHF. V is TRBV7-2 and J is TRBJ1-6, with 7 bases identical to TRBD1. Germline lookup yields CDR1 SGHTA and CDR2 FQGNSA. The CDR3 is 15 residues long. J was trimmed by 9 bases and V by 5 bases; bases with no gene match: 10.

This clonotype was detected many times. The V and J genes are TRBV11-2 and TRBJ2-2; possibly TRBD1 for D (6 bases). V was cut by 4 bases and J by 2 bases, with 14 bases left in between. CDR3 length: 16 amino acids. From germline, CDR1 is SGHAT and CDR2 FQNNGV. The CDR3 DNA follows: TGTGCCAGCAGCTACGCCGGGACACTTAACACCGGGGAGCTGTTTTTT. As protein: CASSYAGTLNTGELFF.

The table lists this clonotype with many counts. The genes are TRBV11-2 and TRBJ2-7, with D hard to call. The CDR3 is 14 residues long. Per the germline V gene, CDR1 is SGHAT and CDR2 is FQNNGV. Trimming cost V 5 bases and J 0 bases, with 11 bases left between them. The CDR3 DNA reads as TGTGCCAGCAGCCGACACTTGGCCTCCTACGAGCAGTACTTC. The encoded protein is CASSRHLASYEQYF.

This sequence joins TRBV5-6 and TRBJ2-5, with D possibly matching TRBD1 (6 bases). V lost 2 bases and J lost 1, with 12 bases in between. Germline CDR1 reads SGHDT; CDR2 reads YYEEEE. The CDR3 loop spans 15 amino acids. The CDR3 DNA sequence: TGTGCCAGCAGCTTATTCGACAGGAGCCAAGAGACCCAGTACTTC. This sequence encodes CASSLFDRSQETQYF.

This clonotype was detected ten times or more. The CDR3 loop reads CASSQQGTGYEQYF. CDR3 nucleotides: TGTGCCAGCAGCCAGCAGGGGACAGGCTACGAGCAGTACTTC. V gene TRBV3-1 combines with J gene TRBJ2-7; 8 bases are shared with TRBD1. The CDR3 loop spans 14 amino acids. Germline-derived CDR1 and CDR2 are LGHDT and YNNKEL (reference sequence). V was pared by 3 bases and J by 3 bases, with 4 bases of the junction left unmatched.

Turning to this clonotype: The junction shows a germline mismatch at one end, possibly a read error. V usage is TRBV5-1 and J usage is TRBJ1-6, with TRBD1 identical over 8 bases. Germline V gene sequence: CDR1 SGHRS, CDR2 YFSETQ. This CDR3 is built from 14 residues. The CDR3 bases are TGCGCCAGTAGCTTGGACAGGGCCAATTCACCCCTCCACTTT. Its protein product is CASSLDRANSPLHF. The full variable domain, its missing parts supplied by reference TRBV5-1 and TRBJ1-6, is KAGVTQTPRYLIKTRGQQVTLSCSPISGHRSVSWYQQTPGQGLQFLFEYFSETQRNKGNFPGRFSGRQFSNSRSEMNVSTLELGDSALYLCASSLDRANSPLHFGNGTRLTVT.

This clonotype occurred many times. The chain couples TRBV20-1 to TRBJ1-5; D remains unclear. Trimming took 1 base from V and 3 from J, leaving 4 bases between them. This CDR3 is built from 12 residues. The germline CDR1 and CDR2 sequences are DFQATT and SNEGSKA (reference sequence). The CDR3 region has the DNA TGCAGTGCTAGAGGGTACAATCAGCCCCAGCATTTT. The encoded protein is CSARGYNQPQHF.

The V gene is TRBV6-2 or TRBV6-3, the J gene TRBJ2-2, with D maybe TRBD2 (5 bases). The CDR3 has 14 residues. V was cut by 7 bases and J by 3 bases, with 12 bases left in between. From germline, CDR1 is MNHEY and CDR2 SVGEGT. CDR3 sequence: CASMSGWDTGELFF. CDR3 DNA sequence: TGTGCCAGCATGTCGGGATGGGACACCGGGGAGCTGTTTTTT.

This clonotype was counted a few times. This CDR3 reads CASSLGGNPTEAFF. In nucleotides, the CDR3 is TGTGCCAGCAGCTTAGGAGGAAACCCCACTGAAGCTTTCTTT. The chain employs TRBV7-8 and TRBJ1-1; D is ambiguous. Germline V gene data show CDR1 as SGHVS and CDR2 as FQNEAQ. The CDR3 is 14 amino acids. The ends were cut back, 1 base at V and 4 bases at J, with 10 bases in the middle.

This clonotype was detected a few times. The rearrangement joins TRBV30 to TRBJ1-5; D gene unclear. There are 13 residues in the CDR3. Per germline, CDR1 GTSNPN and CDR2 SVGIG (reference sequence). V dropped 3 bases and J dropped 1 base, with 7 bases sitting between them. The DNA for the CDR3 is TGTGCCTGGAGGGCTGGGAGCAATCAGCCCCAGCATTTT. Its translation is CAWRAGSNQPQHF.

The chain combines TRBV14 with TRBJ2-1; 7 bases map to TRBD1. Trimming took 0 bases from V and 7 from J; bases not matched to a gene: 6. Per germline, CDR1 SGHDN and CDR2 FVKESK. The CDR3 consists of 15 residues. The CDR3 region has the DNA TGTGCCAGCAGCCAAGACAGGGGGAAGTGGAATGAGCAGTTCTTC. This sequence encodes CASSQDRGKWNEQFF. Filled out from reference TRBV14 and TRBJ2-1, the complete variable domain reads EAGVTQFPSHSVIEKGQTVTLRCDPISGHDNLYWYRRVMGKEIKFLLHFVKESKQDESGMPNNRFLAERTGGTYSTLKVQPAELEDSGVYFCASSQDRGKWNEQFFGPGTRLTVL.

This clonotype appeared many times. The chain uses TRBV5-4 and TRBJ2-3; TRBD2 agrees at 7 bases. CDR1 SGHNT and CDR2 YYREEE come from the germline V gene (reference sequence). The CDR3 contains 15 residues. With 2 bases clipped from V and 4 bases from J, the junction kept 7 bases outside the gene matches. This chain's CDR3 is CASSFFGGLPDTQYF. The CDR3 DNA reads TGTGCCAGCAGCTTCTTCGGGGGGTTGCCAGATACGCAGTATTTT.

This rearrangement joins TRBV20-1 to TRBJ2-1; 11 nucleotides line up with TRBD1. The CDR3 is 13 amino acids. Germline CDR1 reads DFQATT; CDR2 reads SNEGSKA (reference sequence). The V and J ends lost 5 bases and 7 bases, in that order; junction bases with no gene match: 4. In DNA, the CDR3 is TGCAGTGCTGCCGGGACAGGGGGGAATGAGCAGTTCTTC. Its translation: CSAAGTGGNEQFF.

This clonotype appeared many times. The chain combines TRBV24-1 with TRBJ2-1, with D tentatively TRBD2 (7 bases). Trimming took 3 bases from V and 8 from J, leaving 16 bases between them. Germline values: CDR1 KGHDR, CDR2 SFDVKD. The CDR3 sequence is 15 residues long. CDR3 amino acids: CATSDPRGAADEQFF. CDR3 nucleotide sequence: TGTGCCACCAGTGATCCCCGGGGGGCGGCGGATGAGCAGTTCTTC.

This clonotype was recorded many times. The J gene is TRBJ2-4, the V gene TRBV5-1; D might be TRBD1 (6 bases). There are 15 residues in the CDR3. Trimming left V 2 bases short and J 7 bases short, with 16 bases between. Germline CDR1 SGHRS, CDR2 YFSETQ. The CDR3 reads CASSLGGQKLNIQYF. The CDR3 coding sequence is TGCGCCAGCAGCTTAGGTGGACAGAAGCTGAACATTCAGTACTTC.

This chain links TRBV20-1 with TRBJ2-2; D not certain. Germline V gene lookup returns CDR1 DFQATT and CDR2 SNEGSKA (reference sequence). This CDR3 contains 12 residues. V lost 2 bases and J 5 bases, leaving 6 bases between the germline ends. CDR3 protein: CSARPSTGELFF. Here the CDR3 DNA reads TGCAGTGCTAGACCTTCTACCGGGGAGCTGTTTTTT.

In this sample, this clonotype turned up many times. The V and J genes are TRBV29-1 and TRBJ2-5; D gene ambiguous. Trimming removed 1 base from V and 0 bases from J, with 3 bases in between. This CDR3 spans 12 amino acids. The V gene's germline CDR1 is SQVTM and CDR2 ANQGSEA. The CDR3 DNA reads as TGCAGCGTTGAAGCCAACCAAGAGACCCAGTACTTC. Its translation: CSVEANQETQYF.

This clonotype was counted many times. The rearrangement uses TRBV11-2 and TRBJ1-2; 7 bases agree with TRBD1. The CDR3 has 15 residues. V lost 4 bases, J lost 4 bases, and 9 bases stayed unmatched. The germline CDR1 and CDR2 sequences are SGHAT and FQNNGV. CDR3 sequence reads: CASSSSRDSSYGYTF. The CDR3, as DNA: TGTGCCAGCAGCTCTTCGCGGGACAGTTCCTATGGCTACACCTTC.

This clonotype was seen at least ten times. The CDR3 sequence is CASSESRDRGYGYTF. In DNA, the CDR3 is TGTGCCAGCTCAGAGTCCCGGGACAGGGGTTATGGCTACACCTTC. The V call is TRBV18, the J call TRBJ1-2, with 10 bases identical to TRBD1. The V gene end was trimmed by 5 bases and the J gene end by 5 bases; junction bases not matched to a gene: 8. CDR1 is KGHSH and CDR2 is LQKENI in the germline V gene. The CDR3 is 15 residues long.

This clonotype was recorded a few times. This chain joins TRBV29-1 and TRBJ2-5; D is undetermined. Germline CDR1 reads SQVTM; CDR2 reads ANQGSEA. This CDR3 contains 12 residues. Trimming stripped 3 bases from V and 0 bases from J, with 5 bases between. The CDR3 nucleotides are TGCAGCGTTGACCCTTACCAAGAGACCCAGTACTTC. Its translation is CSVDPYQETQYF. The variable domain in full, with the rest retrieved from reference TRBV29-1 and TRBJ2-5, is SAVISQKPSRDICQRGTSLTIQCQVDSQVTMMFWYRQQPGQSLTLIATANQGSEATYESGFVIDKFPISRPNLTFSTLTVSNMSPEDSSIYLCSVDPYQETQYFGPGTRLLVL.